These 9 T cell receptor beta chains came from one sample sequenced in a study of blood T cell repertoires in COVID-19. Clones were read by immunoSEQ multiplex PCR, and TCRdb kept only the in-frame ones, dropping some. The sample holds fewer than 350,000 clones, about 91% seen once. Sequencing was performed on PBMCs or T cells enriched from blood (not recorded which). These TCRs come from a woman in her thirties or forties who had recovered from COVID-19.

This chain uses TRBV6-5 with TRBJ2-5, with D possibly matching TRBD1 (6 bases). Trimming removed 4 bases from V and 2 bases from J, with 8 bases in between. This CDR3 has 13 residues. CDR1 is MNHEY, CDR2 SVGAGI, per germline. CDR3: CASSLGQQETQYF. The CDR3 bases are TGTGCCAGCAGTTTGGGACAACAAGAGACCCAGTACTTC.

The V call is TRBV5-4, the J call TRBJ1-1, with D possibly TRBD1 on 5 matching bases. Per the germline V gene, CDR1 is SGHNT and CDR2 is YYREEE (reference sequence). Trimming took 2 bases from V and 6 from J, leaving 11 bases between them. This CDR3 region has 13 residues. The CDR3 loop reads CASSFKGFPEAFF. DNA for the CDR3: TGTGCCAGCAGCTTTAAGGGGTTTCCTGAAGCTTTCTTT.

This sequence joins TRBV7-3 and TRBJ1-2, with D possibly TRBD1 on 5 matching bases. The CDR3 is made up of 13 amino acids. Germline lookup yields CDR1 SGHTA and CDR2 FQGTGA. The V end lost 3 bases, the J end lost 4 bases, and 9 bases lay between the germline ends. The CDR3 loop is CASSLDIGYGYTF. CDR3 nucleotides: TGTGCCAGCAGCTTGGACATTGGCTATGGCTACACCTTC.

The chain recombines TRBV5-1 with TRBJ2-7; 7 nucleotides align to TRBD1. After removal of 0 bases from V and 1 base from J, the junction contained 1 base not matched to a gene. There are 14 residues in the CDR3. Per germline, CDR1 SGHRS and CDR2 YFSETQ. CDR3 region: CASSLEGQSYEQYF. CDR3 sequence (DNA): TGCGCCAGCAGCTTGGAGGGACAGTCCTACGAGCAGTACTTC.

DNA of the CDR3: TGTGCCAGCAGCTTAGAACTTTTCAATGAGCAGTTCTTC. Its translation is CASSLELFNEQFF. This chain joins TRBV11-3 and TRBJ2-1; D is unclear. The CDR3 length is 13 residues. V lost 0 bases, J lost 6 bases, and 6 bases lay in between. The germline gives CDR1 SGHNT, CDR2 YENEEA.

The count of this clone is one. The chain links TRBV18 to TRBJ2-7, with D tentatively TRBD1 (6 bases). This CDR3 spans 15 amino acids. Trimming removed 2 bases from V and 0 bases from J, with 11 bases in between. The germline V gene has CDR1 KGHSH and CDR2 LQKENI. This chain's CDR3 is CASSPTGQDSYEQYF. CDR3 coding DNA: TGTGCCAGCTCACCAACGGGACAAGACTCCTACGAGCAGTACTTC.

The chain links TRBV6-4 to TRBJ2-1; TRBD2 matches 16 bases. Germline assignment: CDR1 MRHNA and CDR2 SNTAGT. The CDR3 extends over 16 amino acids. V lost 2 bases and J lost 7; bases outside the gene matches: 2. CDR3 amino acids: CASSDGTSGRGNEQFF. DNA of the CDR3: TGTGCCAGCAGTGACGGGACTAGCGGGAGGGGTAATGAGCAGTTCTTC.

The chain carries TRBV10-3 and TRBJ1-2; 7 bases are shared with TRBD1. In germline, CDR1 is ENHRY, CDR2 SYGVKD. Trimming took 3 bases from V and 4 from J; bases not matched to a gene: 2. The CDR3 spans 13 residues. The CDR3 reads CAISENRGYGYTF. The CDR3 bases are TGTGCCATCAGTGAAAACAGGGGCTATGGCTACACCTTC.

In nucleotides, the CDR3 is TGTGCCAGCAGCCCATATGGACTAGCGGGGGCCACAGATACGCAGTATTTT. It translates to CASSPYGLAGATDTQYF. The V call is TRBV7-6, the J call TRBJ2-3; 13 bases match TRBD2. The CDR3 covers 17 residues. Germline CDR1 SGHVS, CDR2 FNYEAQ. With 5 bases clipped from V and 2 bases from J, the junction kept 7 bases outside the gene matches. The entire variable domain, with the rest obtained from reference TRBV7-6 and TRBJ2-3, is as follows: GAGVSQSPRYKVTKRGQDVALRCDPISGHVSLYWYRQALGQGPEFLTYFNYEAQQDKSGLPNDRFSAERPEGSISTLTIQRTEQRDSAMYRCASSPYGLAGATDTQYFGPGTRLTVL.